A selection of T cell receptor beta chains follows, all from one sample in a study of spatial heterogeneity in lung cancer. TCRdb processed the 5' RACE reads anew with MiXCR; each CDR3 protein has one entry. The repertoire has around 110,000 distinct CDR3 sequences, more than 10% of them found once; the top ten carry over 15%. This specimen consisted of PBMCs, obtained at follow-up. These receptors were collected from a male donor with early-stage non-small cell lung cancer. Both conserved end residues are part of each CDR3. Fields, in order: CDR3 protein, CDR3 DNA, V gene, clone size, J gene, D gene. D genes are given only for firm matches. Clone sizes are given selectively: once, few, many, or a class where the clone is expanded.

CDR3: CASSQDPNSGTQYF
DNA: TGTGCCAGCAGCCAAGATCCAAATTCCGGGACCCAGTACTTC
V: TRBV3-1
size: few
J: TRBJ2-5
D: NA

CDR3: CSANPGGNNYGYTF
DNA: TGCAGTGCGAACCCAGGGGGCAATAACTATGGCTACACCTTC
V: TRBV20-1
size: many
J: TRBJ1-2
D: TRBD1

CDR3: CASSQGGRGEYYGYTF
DNA: TGCGCCAGCAGCCAAGGGGGAAGGGGAGAATACTATGGCTACACCTTC
V: TRBV4-1
size: NA
J: TRBJ1-2
D: NA

CDR3: CSAPWLGERNTEAFF
DNA: TGCAGTGCCCCCTGGTTGGGGGAAAGAAACACTGAAGCTTTCTTT
V: TRBV20-1
size: many
J: TRBJ1-1
D: NA

CDR3: CASSVGDGELFF
DNA: TGTGCCAGCAGCGTCGGGGACGGGGAGCTGTTTTTT
V: TRBV7-9
size: few
J: TRBJ2-2
D: NA

CDR3: CASSQVFRGAIEQYF
DNA: TGTGCCAGCAGCCAAGTTTTCAGGGGGGCTATCGAGCAGTACTTC
V: TRBV3-1
size: few
J: TRBJ2-7
D: NA

CDR3: CSARVMGYETQYF
DNA: TGCAGTGCTAGGGTAATGGGGTATGAGACCCAGTACTTC
V: TRBV20-1
size: few
J: TRBJ2-5
D: NA

CDR3: CASTPGQEYYEQYF
DNA: TGTGCCAGCACCCCAGGACAGGAGTACTACGAGCAGTACTTC
V: TRBV9
size: NA
J: TRBJ2-7
D: TRBD1

CDR3: CASSELASGGMKTQYF
DNA: TGTGCCAGCAGTGAACTGGCTAGCGGGGGCATGAAGACCCAGTACTTC
V: TRBV2
size: once
J: TRBJ2-5
D: TRBD2

CDR3: CASSESTAQPQHF
DNA: TGCGCCAGCAGTGAGTCGACAGCACAGCCCCAGCATTTT
V: TRBV10-1
size: once
J: TRBJ1-5
D: NA

CDR3: CASRLGPGSEKLFF
DNA: TGTGCCAGCAGGTTGGGCCCAGGGTCGGAAAAACTGTTTTTT
V: TRBV28
size: NA
J: TRBJ1-4
D: NA

CDR3: CASSPYVYNEQFF
DNA: TGTGCCAGCAGCCCCTATGTCTACAATGAGCAGTTCTTC
V: TRBV5-6
size: NA
J: TRBJ2-1
D: NA

CDR3: CASRQGAGNQPQHF
DNA: TGTGCCAGCAGGCAGGGGGCTGGCAATCAGCCCCAGCATTTT
V: TRBV6-5
size: few
J: TRBJ1-5
D: TRBD1

CDR3: CASSPKGATSTDTQYF
DNA: TGTGCCAGCAGTCCCAAGGGGGCCACTAGCACAGATACGCAGTATTTT
V: TRBV12-3/TRBV12-4
size: many
J: TRBJ2-3
D: TRBD1

CDR3: CASTTGGANYGYTF
DNA: TGTGCCAGCACTACAGGGGGAGCTAACTATGGCTACACCTTC
V: TRBV2
size: many
J: TRBJ1-2
D: TRBD1

CDR3: CASSFHRAGQPQHF
DNA: TGTGCCAGCAGCTTCCACAGGGCGGGTCAGCCCCAGCATTTT
V: TRBV5-5
size: few
J: TRBJ1-5
D: NA

CDR3: CASSYSLGTGMNTEAFF
DNA: TGTGCCAGCAGTTACTCATTGGGTACAGGGATGAACACTGAAGCTTTCTTT
V: TRBV6-6
size: few
J: TRBJ1-1
D: NA

CDR3: CASSQGWLAGAREQFF
DNA: TGTGCCAGCAGCCAAGGGTGGCTAGCGGGGGCCCGGGAGCAGTTCTTC
V: TRBV3-1
size: NA
J: TRBJ2-1
D: TRBD2

CDR3: CASSEKGSAISYNEQFF
DNA: TGTGCCAGCAGTGAAAAGGGATCGGCCATCTCCTACAATGAGCAGTTCTTC
V: TRBV2
size: NA
J: TRBJ2-1
D: NA

CDR3: CASSWDPAAGYYGYTF
DNA: TGTGCCAGCAGCTGGGACCCAGCGGCGGGATACTATGGCTACACCTTC
V: TRBV6-5
size: few
J: TRBJ1-2
D: NA

CDR3: CASSGQGGTEAFF
DNA: TGCGCCAGCAGCGGACAGGGAGGGACTGAAGCTTTCTTT
V: TRBV10-2
size: many
J: TRBJ1-1
D: TRBD1

CDR3: CASSLRAPSRTGFNEQFF
DNA: TGTGCCAGCTCTTTGCGGGCCCCCTCCCGGACAGGGTTCAATGAGCAGTTCTTC
V: TRBV3-1
size: many
J: TRBJ2-1
D: TRBD1

CDR3: CASSFLESNQPQHF
DNA: TGTGCCAGCAGCTTCTTAGAGAGCAATCAGCCCCAGCATTTT
V: TRBV7-8
size: few
J: TRBJ1-5
D: NA

CDR3: CASSREGQPQHF
DNA: TGTGCCAGCAGTCGTGAGGGACAGCCCCAGCATTTT
V: TRBV12-3/TRBV12-4
size: many
J: TRBJ1-5
D: NA

CDR3: CATSAKVGPNQETQYF
DNA: TGTGCCACCAGCGCAAAGGTGGGCCCGAACCAAGAGACCCAGTACTTC
V: TRBV15
size: many
J: TRBJ2-5
D: NA

CDR3: CASSSGLAERTQYF
DNA: TGTGCCAGCAGCTCCGGACTAGCGGAAAGGACCCAGTACTTC
V: TRBV7-2
size: many
J: TRBJ2-5
D: TRBD2

CDR3: CASSMGREKTQYF
DNA: TGTGCCAGTAGTATGGGGAGGGAAAAGACCCAGTACTTC
V: TRBV19
size: NA
J: TRBJ2-5
D: TRBD2

CDR3: CASSHPGQGLYEQYF
DNA: TGTGCCAGCAGTCATCCGGGACAGGGGCTCTACGAGCAGTACTTC
V: TRBV6-6
size: NA
J: TRBJ2-7
D: TRBD1

CDR3: CASRGTSDRQSTDTQYF
DNA: TGTGCCAGTAGGGGGACTTCGGACAGGCAATCCACAGATACGCAGTATTTT
V: TRBV19
size: few
J: TRBJ2-3
D: NA

CDR3: CASSSPGGTGTYEQYF
DNA: TGTGCCAGCAGTTCCCCCGGCGGGACAGGCACCTACGAGCAGTACTTC
V: TRBV28
size: NA
J: TRBJ2-7
D: TRBD1

CDR3: CATGPSGGLSYEQYF
DNA: TGTGCCACCGGCCCTAGCGGGGGGCTCTCCTACGAGCAGTACTTC
V: TRBV6-5
size: NA
J: TRBJ2-7
D: TRBD2

CDR3: CASIQGLLSNQPQHF
DNA: TGTGCCAGCATACAAGGGCTACTTAGCAATCAGCCCCAGCATTTT
V: TRBV25-1
size: few
J: TRBJ1-5
D: NA

CDR3: CASSSLAGLENTIYF
DNA: TGTGCCAGCAGCTCTCTTGCGGGGCTTGAAAACACCATATATTTT
V: TRBV7-8
size: medium-sized
J: TRBJ1-3
D: NA

CDR3: CASSIAHQETQYF
DNA: TGTGCCAGTAGTATAGCCCACCAAGAGACCCAGTACTTC
V: TRBV19
size: NA
J: TRBJ2-5
D: NA

CDR3: CASSGFDRLYGYTF
DNA: TGTGCCAGCAGCGGATTCGACAGGCTCTATGGCTACACCTTC
V: TRBV7-9
size: NA
J: TRBJ1-2
D: NA

CDR3: CASSFSWLGGNEQFF
DNA: TGTGCCAGCAGTTTTTCGTGGTTGGGGGGCAATGAGCAGTTCTTC
V: TRBV27
size: many
J: TRBJ2-1
D: NA

CDR3: CSARHRGGYEQYF
DNA: TGCAGCGCGAGACACAGGGGCGGCTACGAGCAGTACTTC
V: TRBV29-1
size: NA
J: TRBJ2-7
D: TRBD1

CDR3: CASSLGTTNSPLHF
DNA: TGTGCCAGCAGCCTGGGGACAACTAATTCACCCCTCCACTTT
V: TRBV7-6
size: many
J: TRBJ1-6
D: NA

CDR3: CASSAGTGSTDTQYF
DNA: TGTGCCAGCAGTGCCGGGACAGGGAGCACAGATACGCAGTATTTT
V: TRBV2
size: NA
J: TRBJ2-3
D: TRBD1

CDR3: CSARDLAGSHEQYF
DNA: TGCAGTGCTAGAGATCTGGCAGGGTCCCACGAGCAGTACTTC
V: TRBV20-1
size: few
J: TRBJ2-7
D: NA

CDR3: CASDGRGQGGQLAKNIQYF
DNA: TGTGCCAGCGATGGCCGGGGACAGGGGGGCCAGCTAGCCAAAAACATTCAGTACTTC
V: TRBV28
size: few
J: TRBJ2-4
D: TRBD1

CDR3: CASSLLPGQTNYGYTF
DNA: TGTGCCAGCAGCTTATTACCGGGACAGACTAACTATGGCTACACCTTC
V: TRBV7-3
size: few
J: TRBJ1-2
D: TRBD1

CDR3: CSALPTGTNEQYF
DNA: TGCAGTGCTCTCCCGACAGGGACTAACGAGCAGTACTTC
V: TRBV20-1
size: NA
J: TRBJ2-7
D: NA

CDR3: CASSFGGVYNEQFF
DNA: TGTGCCAGCAGCTTCGGGGGAGTCTACAATGAGCAGTTCTTC
V: TRBV7-9
size: NA
J: TRBJ2-1
D: NA

CDR3: CSVEHYREGEQYF
DNA: TGCAGCGTTGAACACTACAGGGAAGGCGAGCAGTACTTC
V: TRBV29-1
size: many
J: TRBJ2-7
D: NA

CDR3: CASSLAPQRYGYTF
DNA: TGTGCCAGCAGTCTCGCCCCACAGAGATATGGCTACACCTTC
V: TRBV6-2/TRBV6-3
size: few
J: TRBJ1-2
D: NA

CDR3: CSAGEGAYGYTF
DNA: TGCAGTGCTGGAGAGGGGGCCTATGGCTACACCTTC
V: TRBV20-1
size: NA
J: TRBJ1-2
D: TRBD1

CDR3: CASYRSSGANVLTF
DNA: TGTGCCAGCTACAGAAGCTCTGGGGCCAACGTCCTGACTTTC
V: TRBV7-9
size: NA
J: TRBJ2-6
D: NA

CDR3: CASWTGSGANVLTF
DNA: TGTGCCAGTTGGACAGGCTCTGGGGCCAACGTCCTGACTTTC
V: TRBV19
size: few
J: TRBJ2-6
D: TRBD1

CDR3: CASSQVGRLDF
DNA: TGTGCCAGCAGCCAGGTCGGTCGTCTAGATTTT
V: TRBV3-1
size: many
J: TRBJ2-3
D: NA

CDR3: CATGGRHEQYF
DNA: TGTGCCACCGGAGGGCGACACGAGCAGTACTTC
V: TRBV28
size: NA
J: TRBJ2-7
D: NA

CDR3: CASRTLFGADTQYF
DNA: TGTGCCAGCAGAACGTTATTTGGGGCAGATACGCAGTATTTT
V: TRBV2
size: few
J: TRBJ2-3
D: NA

CDR3: CASSPGAPGEKLFF
DNA: TGTGCCAGCAGTCCGGGGGCGCCGGGAGAAAAACTGTTTTTT
V: TRBV6-2/TRBV6-3
size: few
J: TRBJ1-4
D: NA